The sequence of this T cell receptor beta chain was determined in a study of T-cell reconstitution after alpha-beta-depleted transplantation in children. CDR3 length equals 15 residues. The V end lost 2 bases, the J end lost 2 bases, and 12 bases lay between the germline ends. Germline V gene lookup returns CDR1 SGHTA and CDR2 FQGNSA. TCRbeta library preparation incorporated unique molecular identifiers. TCRdb reanalysed the PCR reads using MiXCR and keeps one entry per CDR3 protein. The sample includes roughly 24,000 distinct CDR3 sequences, approximately 10% of them seen just once. This clonotype has only a few counts.

The receptor was isolated from a human donor who donated a stem cell graft to a child with chronic granulomatous disease. This specimen was PBMCs from the stem cell graft donor, taken from the stem cell graft. V usage is TRBV7-2 and J usage is TRBJ1-2; D gene ambiguous. CDR3 sequence: CASSLLARLNYGYTF. CDR3 nucleotide sequence: TGTGCCAGCAGCTTATTGGCCAGGCTAAACTATGGCTACACCTTC.